The 30 T cell receptor beta chains reported below all come from one sample, sequenced in a study of blood T cell repertoires in COVID-19. Measured with immunoSEQ multiplex PCR; TCRdb has only the in-frame clones, and not every one. The sample contains around 430,000 clones, approximately 90% of which appear only once. The material sequenced was peripheral blood. The source is a woman in her fifties or sixties with COVID-19, enrolled during active disease.

This chain links TRBV30 with TRBJ2-7; 9 bases agree with TRBD1. The V gene end was trimmed by 2 bases and the J gene end by 5 bases; junction bases not matched to a gene: 7. The germline CDR1 and CDR2 sequences are GTSNPN and SVGIG (reference sequence). The CDR3 loop spans 14 amino acids. CDR3 region: CAWSIGQGNDEQYF. In DNA, the CDR3 is TGTGCCTGGAGTATAGGACAGGGGAACGACGAGCAGTACTTC.

This chain uses TRBV19 with TRBJ2-7, with D perhaps TRBD1 (6 bases). The length of the CDR3 is 16 residues. The germline V gene has CDR1 LNHDA and CDR2 SQIVND (reference sequence). V shed 8 bases and J shed 7 bases, with 27 bases lying between them. DNA for the CDR3: TGTGCCAGTCCAACTCCCCGACAGGTCGTAGGCCAGGAGCAGTACTTC. As protein: CASPTPRQVVGQEQYF.

The chain carries TRBV20-1 and TRBJ2-7; D not resolved. The germline gives CDR1 DFQATT, CDR2 SNEGSKA (reference sequence). The CDR3 sequence is 11 residues long. With 2 bases removed from V and 7 bases from J, the gap between germline ends came to 9 bases. In DNA form, the CDR3 reads TGCAGTGCTAGAATTGGCCGAGAGCAGTACTTC. Protein: CSARIGREQYF.

The chain links TRBV5-1 to TRBJ2-7, with 7 bases that match TRBD2. V lost 0 bases and J lost 6; bases outside the gene matches: 9. CDR1 is SGHRS and CDR2 is YFSETQ in the germline V gene. The CDR3 loop spans 15 amino acids. CDR3 region: CASSLGGGTNGEQYF. CDR3 nucleotides: TGCGCCAGCAGCTTGGGCGGCGGGACTAATGGCGAGCAGTACTTC.

The chain employs TRBV3-1 (or the pseudogene TRBV3-2) and TRBJ1-3; D remains unclear. The germline V gene encodes CDR1 LGHDT and CDR2 YNNKEL (reference sequence). The CDR3 runs to 17 residues. The ends were cut back, 3 bases at V and 4 bases at J, with 19 bases in the middle. The CDR3 here is CASSHPGRGTSGNTIYF. The CDR3 coding sequence is TGTGCCAGCAGCCATCCCGGTCGGGGTACCTCGGGAAACACCATATATTTT.

The rearrangement joins TRBV5-1 to TRBJ1-2; 7 nucleotides match TRBD1. The V gene's germline CDR1 is SGHRS and CDR2 YFSETQ. The trim removed 2 bases at V and 10 bases at J, leaving 8 bases unmatched. The CDR3 spans 13 residues. CDR3 coding DNA: TGCGCCAGCAGCTTAGACAGGGAGAGGTACTACACCTTC. It yields the protein CASSLDRERYYTF.

The V gene is TRBV6-5, the J gene TRBJ1-2; D is unresolved. Germline assignment: CDR1 MNHEY and CDR2 SVGAGI. Trimming removed 0 bases at V and 1 base at J, with 6 bases between. The CDR3 contains 14 residues. The CDR3 loop reads CASSYSTVNYGYTF. The CDR3 nucleotides are TGTGCCAGCAGTTACTCAACAGTTAACTATGGCTACACCTTC.

This clone is a singleton in its sample. The CDR3 region is CASRGTTAQDNTEAFF. The CDR3 region has the DNA TGTGCCAGCAGGGGTACGACAGCCCAGGATAACACTGAAGCTTTCTTT. J is TRBJ1-1 and V is TRBV14, with a possible D match to TRBD1 (5 bases). The CDR3 loop spans 16 amino acids. The germline V gene has CDR1 SGHDN and CDR2 FVKESK. V lost 6 bases to trimming and J lost 2 bases, with 19 bases between them. The entire variable domain, with the rest obtained from reference TRBV14 and TRBJ1-1, is as follows: EAGVTQFPSHSVIEKGQTVTLRCDPISGHDNLYWYRRVMGKEIKFLLHFVKESKQDESGMPNNRFLAERTGGTYSTLKVQPAELEDSGVYFCASRGTTAQDNTEAFFGQGTRLTVV.

The rearrangement uses TRBV2 and TRBJ1-6; TRBD1 might be the D (5 bases). There are 13 residues in the CDR3. With 2 bases removed from V and 11 bases from J, the gap between germline ends came to 10 bases. The V gene's germline CDR1 is SNHLY and CDR2 FYNNEI. In DNA, the CDR3 is TGTGCCAGCAGTGAAATGGGGGGGACACCCCTCCACTTT. Its translation is CASSEMGGTPLHF.

The sample holds a few counts of this clone. The chain joins TRBV5-1 to TRBJ2-7; no firm D call. Trimming took off 0 bases at V and 4 bases at J, with 11 bases between the two ends. The CDR3 contains 14 residues. The germline V gene encodes CDR1 SGHRS and CDR2 YFSETQ. The CDR3 region has the DNA TGCGCCAGCAGCTTGGACACAGTTGGGTACGAGCAGTACTTC. Its translation is CASSLDTVGYEQYF.

The chain uses TRBV7-6 and TRBJ1-4; D is ambiguous. This CDR3 spans 13 amino acids. Germline loops: CDR1 SGHVS, CDR2 FNYEAQ. Trimming took 2 bases from V and 6 from J, leaving 7 bases between them. CDR3 sequence reads: CASSLSRYEKLFF. DNA of the CDR3: TGTGCCAGCAGCTTAAGCCGGTATGAAAAACTGTTTTTT.

The V gene is TRBV28, the J gene TRBJ1-1; D perhaps matches TRBD1 (5 bases). The CDR3 is 14 residues long. Looked up from germline, CDR1 is MDHEN and CDR2 is SYDVKM. The V end lost 3 bases, the J end lost 2 bases, and 10 bases lay between the germline ends. The CDR3 DNA reads as TGTGCCAGCAGTTTGCCGACAGATAACACTGAAGCTTTCTTT. Translation gives CASSLPTDNTEAFF.

The CDR3: CAGLKRYNQPQHF. CDR3 DNA: TGTGCCGGCCTAAAGCGGTACAATCAGCCCCAGCATTTT. V gene TRBV7-5 combines with J gene TRBJ1-5. TRBV7-5 is reported as a pseudogene. This CDR3 has 13 amino acids.

The chain joins TRBV2 to TRBJ1-1; D ambiguous. CDR1 and CDR2 from the germline V gene are SNHLY and FYNNEI. V shed 1 base and J shed 3 bases, with 6 bases lying between them. This CDR3 spans 13 amino acids. CDR3 DNA: TGTGCCAGCAGTGAAGAACAGTACACTGAAGCTTTCTTT. It yields the protein CASSEEQYTEAFF.

A single count supports this clone. V gene TRBV30 combines with J gene TRBJ1-1, with a tentative D call TRBD1 (6 bases). Between the trimmed V and J ends, which lost 2 bases and 7 bases, there was a span of 20 bases. CDR3 size: 15 residues. Germline V gene lookup returns CDR1 GTSNPN and CDR2 SVGIG (reference sequence). The CDR3 nucleotides read TGTGCCTGGAGTTTTCCGACAGGTTCTGGCTATGAAGCTTTCTTT. Residues: CAWSFPTGSGYEAFF.

The genes are TRBV18 and TRBJ2-7, with D perhaps TRBD2 (6 bases). The germline CDR1 and CDR2 sequences are KGHSH and LQKENI. The CDR3 runs 13 residues. Trimming shortened V by 2 bases and J by 4 bases, and 9 bases separated the two germline ends. CDR3 loop: CASSPAGHYEQYF. The CDR3 bases are TGTGCCAGCTCACCAGCGGGGCATTACGAGCAGTACTTC. Based on the CDR3 plus reference TRBV18 and TRBJ2-7, the full variable domain is NAGVMQNPRHLVRRRGQEARLRCSPMKGHSHVYWYRQLPEEGLKFMVYLQKENIIDESGMPKERFSAEFPKEGPSILRIQQVVRGDSAAYFCASSPAGHYEQYFGPGTRLTVT.

Written as DNA, the CDR3 is TGCGCCAGCAGCTTGGCCGCGGCAGATACGCAGTATTTT. This codes for CASSLAAADTQYF. The chain joins TRBV5-1 to TRBJ2-3; D ambiguous. The V gene lost 0 bases and the J gene lost 4 bases, with 6 bases spanning the gap. CDR1 is SGHRS and CDR2 is YFSETQ in the germline V gene. The CDR3 length is 13 residues.

J is TRBJ1-2 and V is TRBV7-3; TRBD1 matches at 7 bases. CDR1 SGHTA and CDR2 FQGTGA come from the germline V gene. The CDR3 is 13 amino acids. V dropped 5 bases and J dropped 8; count of bases not matched to a gene: 8. CDR3 loop: CASSPFPGGGYTF. The CDR3 DNA reads as TGTGCCAGCAGCCCTTTTCCAGGGGGAGGCTACACCTTC.

J is TRBJ1-4 and V is TRBV5-6; D possibly corresponds to TRBD1 (5 bases). The CDR3 is made up of 14 amino acids. The germline CDR1 and CDR2 sequences are SGHDT and YYEEEE. The V end was cut by 3 bases, the J end by 2 bases, with 8 bases between. The CDR3 is CASSWGGTNEKLFF. In nucleotides, the CDR3 is TGTGCCAGCAGCTGGGGGGGTACTAATGAAAAACTGTTTTTT.

The chain links TRBV7-8 to TRBJ1-5; D ambiguous. This CDR3 has 12 amino acids. Looked up from germline, CDR1 is SGHVS and CDR2 is FQNEAQ. The ends were cut back, 3 bases at V and 7 bases at J, with 7 bases in the middle. CDR3 sequence reads: CASSFSSQPQHF. The CDR3, as DNA: TGTGCCAGCAGCTTCTCGAGCCAGCCCCAGCATTTT.

The chain is built from TRBV6-5 and TRBJ2-1; a possible D gene is TRBD2 (7 bases). The V end was cut by 5 bases, the J end by 7 bases, with 18 bases between. The CDR3 is 15 residues long. In germline, CDR1 is MNHEY, CDR2 SVGAGI. CDR3 sequence reads: CASSPLGGADNEQFF. CDR3 coding DNA: TGTGCCAGCAGTCCCTTGGGGGGGGCGGATAATGAGCAGTTCTTC.

This clone was seen only a few times. The V and J genes are TRBV25-1 and TRBJ1-1; D is undetermined. The V gene lost 4 bases and the J gene lost 2 bases, with 11 bases spanning the gap. This CDR3 is built from 14 residues. Germline V CDR1 and CDR2: MGHDK, SYGVNS. The DNA of the CDR3 is TGTGCCAGCAGTGGATCGGTGAGAAACACTGAAGCTTTCTTT. Its protein product is CASSGSVRNTEAFF.

The J gene is TRBJ2-3, the V gene TRBV28, with 9 positions matching TRBD2. Trimming at V came to 2 bases and at J to 4 bases, leaving 1 base not matched to a gene. CDR1 and CDR2 (germline): MDHEN, SYDVKM. The CDR3 loop spans 14 amino acids. CDR3 region: CASSLGGGADTQYF. The CDR3 DNA is TGTGCCAGCAGTTTAGGCGGGGGGGCAGATACGCAGTATTTT.

This clone was counted a single time. The CDR3 coding sequence is TGCGCCAGCTCCAGGGGGGACCCCTATGGCTACACCTTC. The encoded protein is CASSRGDPYGYTF. The chain combines TRBV5-1 with TRBJ1-2; 7 bases are a match to TRBD1. J gave up 4 bases and V 7 bases, and 7 bases lay outside the gene matches. Germline CDR1 SGHRS, CDR2 YFSETQ. The CDR3 is 13 residues long.

DNA for the CDR3: TGTGCCAGCAGTTCTTCCGGGACAAATTCACCCCTCCACTTT. This translates into CASSSSGTNSPLHF. This chain links TRBV6-5 with TRBJ1-6, with D possibly matching TRBD1 (6 bases). CDR3 size: 14 residues. Trimming shortened V by 4 bases and J by 7 bases, and 11 bases separated the two germline ends. Germline lookup yields CDR1 MNHEY and CDR2 SVGAGI.

The chain recombines TRBV5-1 with TRBJ1-1, with D perhaps TRBD1 (6 bases). Germline CDR1 reads SGHRS; CDR2 reads YFSETQ. This CDR3 contains 15 residues. With 2 bases removed from V and 2 bases from J, the gap between germline ends came to 13 bases. CDR3 bases: TGCGCCAGCAGCTTTTCGGCAGGGGTTAACACTGAAGCTTTCTTT. Amino acid sequence: CASSFSAGVNTEAFF.

This chain joins TRBV11-2 and TRBJ2-3, with D perhaps TRBD2 (6 bases). The V gene lost 2 bases and the J gene lost 3 bases, with 9 bases spanning the gap. CDR1 and CDR2 from the germline V gene are SGHAT and FQNNGV. This CDR3 region has 14 residues. CDR3 region: CASSLLAGTDTQYF. The CDR3 nucleotides are TGTGCCAGCAGCTTACTTGCGGGGACAGATACGCAGTATTTT.

This chain links TRBV6-6 with TRBJ2-1; D possibly corresponds to TRBD1 (6 bases). This CDR3 is 15 amino acids long. The germline V gene encodes CDR1 MNHNY and CDR2 SVGAGI (reference sequence). Between the trimmed V and J ends, which lost 5 bases and 0 bases, there was a span of 11 bases. CDR3 DNA sequence: TGTGCCAGCAGTACCTACAGGGTCTCCTACAATGAGCAGTTCTTC. This encodes CASSTYRVSYNEQFF.

V gene TRBV29-1 combines with J gene TRBJ1-2; TRBD1 matches 11 bases. The CDR3 spans 15 residues. Germline CDR1 is SQVTM and CDR2 is ANQGSEA. Trimming took 4 bases from V and 7 from J; bases not matched to a gene: 11. The CDR3 nucleotides are TGCAGCGTTGCGGGACAGGGGGTTCCTCTCATTGGCTACACCTTC. It translates to CSVAGQGVPLIGYTF.

V is TRBV7-2 and J is TRBJ2-5; 8 bases align to TRBD2. Trimming cost V 3 bases and J 3 bases; bases outside gene matches: 9. This CDR3 has 16 residues. The germline V gene encodes CDR1 SGHTA and CDR2 FQGNSA. The CDR3 DNA follows: TGTGCCAGCAGCTTGGGAAGCGGGGGCCGAAAAGAGACCCAGTACTTC. This codes for CASSLGSGGRKETQYF.